This TCR beta chain is drawn from a study of cytomegalovirus exposure and HLA in healthy donors. The wider study: Unique TCRs from HLA-typed donors, 80 million to 100 million of them, were held in an early data release. Study results and limitations: The authors enumerated 150 to 200 TCR beta chains as linked to cytomegalovirus.

PCR employed 60 Vbeta and 13 Jbeta primers. This table comes from immunoSEQ multiplex PCR, and its TCRdb copy is limited to in-frame clones, with some not included. The sample includes roughly 200,000 clones, 85% to 90% of them seen just once. Of note for this clone: Its target is unknown.

CDR1 is LGHNA, CDR2 YNFKEQ, per germline. The trim removed 3 bases at V and 3 bases at J, leaving 6 bases unmatched. This CDR3 has 16 residues. This clonotype was sampled from a woman aged 18 to 35 in good health and CMV-seronegative. Material for sequencing was PBMCs. This chain connects TRBV4-2 to TRBJ2-7, with 12 bases matching TRBD2. The CDR3: CASSQSGLAGIYEQYF. The CDR3 DNA is TGTGCCAGCAGCCAGTCAGGACTAGCGGGAATCTACGAGCAGTACTTC.